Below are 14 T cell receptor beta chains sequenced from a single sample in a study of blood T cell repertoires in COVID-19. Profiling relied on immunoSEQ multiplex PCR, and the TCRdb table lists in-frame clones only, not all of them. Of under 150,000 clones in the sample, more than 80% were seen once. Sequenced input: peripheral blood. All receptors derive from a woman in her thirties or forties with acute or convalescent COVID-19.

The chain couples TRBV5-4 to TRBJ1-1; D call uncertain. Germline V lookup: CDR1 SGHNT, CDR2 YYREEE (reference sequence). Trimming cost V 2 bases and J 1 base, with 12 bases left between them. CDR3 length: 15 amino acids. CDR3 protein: CASSFRVGENTEAFF. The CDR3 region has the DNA TGTGCCAGCAGCTTCAGAGTCGGGGAGAACACTGAAGCTTTCTTT.

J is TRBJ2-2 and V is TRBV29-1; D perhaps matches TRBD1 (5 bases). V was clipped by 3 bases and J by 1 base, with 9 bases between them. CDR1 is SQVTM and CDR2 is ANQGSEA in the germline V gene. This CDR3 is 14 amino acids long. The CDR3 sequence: CSVEQGLNTGELFF. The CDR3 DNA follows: TGCAGCGTTGAGCAGGGCTTGAACACCGGGGAGCTGTTTTTT.

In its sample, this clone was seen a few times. The CDR3 region is CASSLEYGTETGELFF. CDR3 DNA sequence: TGTGCCAGCAGCTTAGAATATGGGACAGAAACCGGGGAGCTGTTTTTT. The chain employs TRBV7-2 and TRBJ2-2, with 7 bases matching TRBD1. Losses at the gene ends were 1 base for V and 5 bases for J; bases not matched to a gene: 7. This CDR3 has 16 residues. The germline V gene has CDR1 SGHTA and CDR2 FQGNSA.

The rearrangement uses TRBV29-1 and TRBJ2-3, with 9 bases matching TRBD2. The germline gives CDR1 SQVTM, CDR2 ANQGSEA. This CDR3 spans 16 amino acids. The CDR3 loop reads CRNPRAGGPTGDTQYF. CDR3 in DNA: TGCAGGAATCCTCGGGCGGGGGGGCCTACAGGAGATACGCAGTATTTT.

CDR3 nucleotide sequence: TGTGCCAGCTCACCCGGCGGGGGGGCCTACAATGAGCAGTTCTTC. Translating it yields CASSPGGGAYNEQFF. This sequence joins TRBV18 and TRBJ2-1; 9 nucleotides agree with TRBD2. CDR3 length equals 15 residues. The ends lost 3 bases at V and 2 bases at J; junction bases unmatched: 2. Per the germline V gene, CDR1 is KGHSH and CDR2 is LQKENI.

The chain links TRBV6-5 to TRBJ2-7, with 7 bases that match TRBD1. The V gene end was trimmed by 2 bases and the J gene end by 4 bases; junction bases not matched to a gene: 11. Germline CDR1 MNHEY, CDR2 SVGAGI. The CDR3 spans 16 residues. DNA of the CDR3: TGTGCCAGCAGTTACCCTACCACCGGGACAGCGTACGAGCAGTACTTC. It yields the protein CASSYPTTGTAYEQYF.

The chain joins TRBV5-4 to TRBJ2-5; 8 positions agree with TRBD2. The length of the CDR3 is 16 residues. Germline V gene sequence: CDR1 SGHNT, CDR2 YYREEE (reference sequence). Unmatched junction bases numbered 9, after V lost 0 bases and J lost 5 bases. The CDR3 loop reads CASSLGFQRGTETQYF. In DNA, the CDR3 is TGTGCCAGCAGCTTGGGTTTCCAGCGGGGGACGGAGACCCAGTACTTC.

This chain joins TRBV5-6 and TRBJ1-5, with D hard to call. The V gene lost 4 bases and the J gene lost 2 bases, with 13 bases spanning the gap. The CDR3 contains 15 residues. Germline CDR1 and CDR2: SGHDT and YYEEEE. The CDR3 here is CASSPGRSGNQPQHF. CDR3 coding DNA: TGTGCCAGCAGCCCGGGGAGATCGGGCAATCAGCCCCAGCATTTT.

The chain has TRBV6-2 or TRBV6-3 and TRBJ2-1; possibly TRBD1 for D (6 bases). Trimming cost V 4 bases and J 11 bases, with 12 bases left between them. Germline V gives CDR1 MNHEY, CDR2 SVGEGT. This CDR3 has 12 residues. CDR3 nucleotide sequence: TGTGCCAGCAGTTTCTATGGACAGAAGCAGTTCTTC. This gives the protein CASSFYGQKQFF.

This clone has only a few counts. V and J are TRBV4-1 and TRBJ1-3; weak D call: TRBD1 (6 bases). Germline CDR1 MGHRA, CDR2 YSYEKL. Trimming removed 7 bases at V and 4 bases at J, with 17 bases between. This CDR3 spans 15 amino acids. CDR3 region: CASTPPRGGGNTIYF. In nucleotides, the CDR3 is TGCGCCAGCACCCCCCCGAGGGGGGGAGGAAACACCATATATTTT.

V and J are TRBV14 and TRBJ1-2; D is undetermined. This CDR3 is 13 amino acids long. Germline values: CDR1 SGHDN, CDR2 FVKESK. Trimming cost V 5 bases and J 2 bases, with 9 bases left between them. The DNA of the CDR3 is TGTGCCAGCAGCTTTACTCAAAACTATGGCTACACCTTC. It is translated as CASSFTQNYGYTF.

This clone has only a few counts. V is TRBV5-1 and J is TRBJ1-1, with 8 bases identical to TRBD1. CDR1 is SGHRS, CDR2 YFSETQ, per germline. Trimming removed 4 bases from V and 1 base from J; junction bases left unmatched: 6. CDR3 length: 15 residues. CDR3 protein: CASSINTGGNTEAFF. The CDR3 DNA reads TGCGCCAGCAGCATAAATACAGGGGGGAACACTGAAGCTTTCTTT.

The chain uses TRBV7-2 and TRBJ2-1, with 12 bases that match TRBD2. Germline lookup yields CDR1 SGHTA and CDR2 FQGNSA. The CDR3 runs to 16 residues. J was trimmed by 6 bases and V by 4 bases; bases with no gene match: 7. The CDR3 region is CASSSRTSGMGNEQFF. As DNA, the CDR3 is TGTGCCAGCAGCTCCCGGACTAGCGGGATGGGCAATGAGCAGTTCTTC.

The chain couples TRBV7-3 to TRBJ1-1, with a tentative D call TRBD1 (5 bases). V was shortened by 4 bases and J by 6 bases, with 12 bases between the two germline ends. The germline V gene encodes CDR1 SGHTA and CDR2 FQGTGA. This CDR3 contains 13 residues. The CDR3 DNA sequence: TGTGCCAGCAGCTCCCAGGGAGGGGCTGAAGCTTTCTTT. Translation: CASSSQGGAEAFF.